Following are 29 T cell receptor beta chains from one sample sequenced in a study of T cell repertoires in cytomegalovirus infection. TCRdb ran MiXCR on the reads and lists one entry per CDR3 protein. The sample shows approximately 700,000 distinct CDR3 sequences, 35% to 40% of them seen only once. The specimen was PBMCs. These receptors were taken from a human donor in good health (CMV status not recorded). Some clones in this sample may be carry-over from other donors' samples.

The CDR3 DNA is TGTGCCAGCAGTTACTCCTTTGGAGGGTCCAGCTATGGCTACACCTTC. Translated, it gives CASSYSFGGSSYGYTF. The chain uses TRBV6-6 and TRBJ1-2; D ambiguous. Germline-derived CDR1 and CDR2 are MNHNY and SVGAGI (reference sequence). The ends were cut back, 0 bases at V and 4 bases at J, with 15 bases in the middle. The CDR3 contains 16 residues.

This clonotype was seen a handful of times. The CDR3 sequence is CASSALLAGGPHTQYF. CDR3 nucleotide sequence: TGTGCCAGCAGTGCGCTACTAGCGGGAGGGCCGCATACGCAGTATTTT. The rearrangement links TRBV28 to TRBJ2-3, with 13 nucleotides matching TRBD2. This CDR3 comprises 16 residues. Trimming cost V 5 bases and J 7 bases; bases outside gene matches: 9. CDR1 is MDHEN, CDR2 SYDVKM, per germline.

V usage is TRBV7-8 and J usage is TRBJ1-5; D might be TRBD1 (5 bases). The length of the CDR3 is 15 residues. V lost 3 bases to trimming and J lost 5 bases, with 14 bases between them. Germline V gene data show CDR1 as SGHVS and CDR2 as FQNEAQ. In nucleotides, the CDR3 is TGTGCCAGCAGCTTCCCAGGGAGAGGTGATCAGCCCCAGCATTTT. It codes for CASSFPGRGDQPQHF.

In its sample, this clonotype was seen many times. In nucleotides, the CDR3 is TGTGCCAGCAGGAAAACAGACTCTGGAAACACCATATATTTT. As protein: CASRKTDSGNTIYF. V usage is TRBV28 and J usage is TRBJ1-3; D ambiguous. In germline, CDR1 is MDHEN, CDR2 SYDVKM. This CDR3 spans 14 amino acids. Trimming left V 6 bases short and J 0 bases short, with 9 bases between. The whole variable domain, filled in from reference TRBV28 and TRBJ1-3, reads DVKVTQSSRYLVKRTGEKVFLECVQDMDHENMFWYRQDPGLGLRLIYFSYDVKMKEKGDIPEGYSVSREKKERFSLILESASTNQTSMYLCASRKTDSGNTIYFGEGSWLTVV.

V gene TRBV15 combines with J gene TRBJ1-5; D unresolved. The germline V and J ends were trimmed by 10 bases and 5 bases, with 15 bases remaining between them. The CDR3 runs 13 residues. Germline V lookup: CDR1 LNHNV, CDR2 YYDKDF (reference sequence). In DNA, the CDR3 is TGTGCCAGCGGTCAGTTCCAATATCAGCCCCAGCATTTT. Translated: CASGQFQYQPQHF.

This clonotype occurred a few times. The V call is TRBV10-3, the J call TRBJ2-1; 9 bases match TRBD2. The CDR3 has 15 amino acids. CDR1 is ENHRY, CDR2 SYGVKD, per germline. J was trimmed by 5 bases and V by 2 bases; bases with no gene match: 4. The CDR3 sequence: CAISEARLADNEQFF. Written as DNA, the CDR3 is TGTGCCATCAGTGAGGCCAGACTAGCGGACAATGAGCAGTTCTTC.

This clonotype was counted a few times. The chain links TRBV6-5 to TRBJ1-2, with a weak D call TRBD1 (5 bases). The CDR3 covers 15 residues. The germline V gene has CDR1 MNHEY and CDR2 SVGAGI. V lost 4 bases to trimming and J lost 2 bases, with 14 bases between them. The CDR3 DNA reads as TGTGCCAGCAGTTCGCAGGGAGGTCCAAACTATGGCTACACCTTC. Translated: CASSSQGGPNYGYTF.

This clonotype has more than one count but fewer than ten. The chain recombines TRBV7-9 with TRBJ2-7; D possibly corresponds to TRBD2 (6 bases). The CDR3 has 16 amino acids. Germline V gene data show CDR1 as SEHNR and CDR2 as FQNEAQ (reference sequence). The ends were cut back, 5 bases at V and 0 bases at J, with 17 bases in the middle. The CDR3 here is CASSRRRGVSSYEQYF. CDR3 nucleotide sequence: TGTGCCAGCAGCCGGCGCCGCGGGGTTAGCTCCTACGAGCAGTACTTC.

This clonotype was seen a handful of times. The chain joins TRBV20-1 to TRBJ1-2; the match to TRBD1 covers 8 bases. The CDR3 length is 12 residues. The ends lost 6 bases at V and 3 bases at J; junction bases unmatched: 3. CDR1 DFQATT and CDR2 SNEGSKA come from the germline V gene (reference sequence). The CDR3 reads CSASDRDYGYTF. In nucleotides, the CDR3 is TGCAGTGCCTCGGACAGGGACTATGGCTACACCTTC.

V usage is TRBV29-1 and J usage is TRBJ1-1; D uncertain. The length of the CDR3 is 12 residues. The germline V gene encodes CDR1 SQVTM and CDR2 ANQGSEA. The germline V and J ends were trimmed by 5 bases and 6 bases, with 13 bases remaining between them. In nucleotides, the CDR3 is TGCAGCGTTTGGAACGTCGTCCCTGAAGCTTTCTTT. Amino acid sequence: CSVWNVVPEAFF.

This clonotype was detected only a few times. V gene TRBV28 combines with J gene TRBJ2-7, with 7 bases identical to TRBD2. Trimming removed 7 bases from V and 7 bases from J; junction bases left unmatched: 7. The germline V gene encodes CDR1 MDHEN and CDR2 SYDVKM. This CDR3 is built from 12 residues. CDR3 loop: CASKSGVEEQYF. The CDR3 nucleotides read TGTGCCAGCAAGAGCGGGGTTGAAGAGCAGTACTTC.

This clonotype was found a few times. The CDR3 here is CASSVGGVNEQFF. CDR3 nucleotides: TGTGCCAGTAGTGTGGGGGGGGTAAATGAGCAGTTCTTC. The chain joins TRBV19 to TRBJ2-1, with 7 positions matching TRBD2. Germline V CDR1 and CDR2: LNHDA, SQIVND (reference sequence). V trimming: 5 bases; J trimming: 7 bases; junction bases outside the gene matches: 5. CDR3 length: 13 amino acids.

The chain is built from TRBV6-5 and TRBJ2-7; 9 nucleotides agree with TRBD1. Germline V lookup: CDR1 MNHEY, CDR2 SVGAGI. The V gene end was trimmed by 6 bases and the J gene end by 3 bases; junction bases not matched to a gene: 12. The CDR3 totals 16 residues. The CDR3 sequence is CASRSVRGTGNYEQYF. In DNA, the CDR3 is TGTGCCAGCAGGTCCGTTCGTGGGACAGGGAACTACGAGCAGTACTTC.

The chain employs TRBV4-1 and TRBJ2-7; TRBD1 matches at 7 bases. The germline CDR1 and CDR2 sequences are MGHRA and YSYEKL. The CDR3 consists of 15 residues. V lost 2 bases, J lost 3 bases, and 7 bases stayed unmatched. CDR3 nucleotide sequence: TGCGCCAGCAGCCAAAGACAGGGATTAGACTACGAGCAGTACTTC. Amino acid sequence: CASSQRQGLDYEQYF.

The chain joins TRBV2 to TRBJ2-7, with 7 bases lining up with TRBD1. Trimming removed 7 bases from V and 5 bases from J; junction bases left unmatched: 11. CDR3 length: 14 amino acids. CDR1 is SNHLY, CDR2 FYNNEI, per germline. The CDR3 DNA sequence: TGTGCCAGCAATCCCATGACAGGGTTCCACGAGCAGTACTTC. Amino acid sequence: CASNPMTGFHEQYF.

Notes on this clonotype: The conserved phenylalanine or tryptophan is not found at the CDR3 terminus, so this likely reflects a read error. The DNA is left out, because the CDR3 cannot be placed on it with certainty; the CDR3 is given as TCRdb lists it. The rearrangement joins TRBV7-2 to TRBJ2-1; the table's D call, TRBD2, has no DNA check behind it. The CDR3 is 15 residues long, ends included. The germline V gene encodes CDR1 SGHTA and CDR2 FQGNSA. CDR3 residues: CASSLVAGAYNEQLL.

The rearrangement links TRBV12-3 or TRBV12-4 to TRBJ2-2; weak D call: TRBD1 (6 bases). The CDR3 covers 15 residues. The V and J ends lost 3 bases and 4 bases respectively, with 12 bases between them. This CDR3 is CASSLVGAPTGELFF. The CDR3 coding sequence is TGTGCCAGCAGTTTGGTGGGGGCCCCCACCGGGGAGCTGTTTTTT.

This clonotype has just a few counts. The chain links TRBV20-1 to TRBJ1-5; D is unclear. Germline assignment: CDR1 DFQATT and CDR2 SNEGSKA (reference sequence). Trimming took 0 bases from V and 2 from J, leaving 11 bases between them. This CDR3 contains 15 residues. The CDR3 coding sequence is TGCAGTGCTAGAGAAACCAAGGTCGGCAATCAGCCCCAGCATTTT. Protein product: CSARETKVGNQPQHF.

V and J are TRBV28 and TRBJ2-3, with D possibly TRBD2 on 7 matching bases. The CDR3 sequence is 13 residues long. Germline V gives CDR1 MDHEN, CDR2 SYDVKM. V was clipped by 11 bases and J by 4 bases, with 16 bases between them. The CDR3 region is CAGGGGRADTQYF. The CDR3 bases are TGTGCCGGAGGGGGGGGAAGGGCAGATACGCAGTATTTT.

The chain recombines TRBV6-1 with TRBJ2-5, with 10 bases lining up with TRBD2. In germline, CDR1 is MNHNS, CDR2 SASEGT. The CDR3 contains 15 residues. V lost 7 bases, J lost 5 bases, and 10 bases stayed unmatched. CDR3 sequence reads: CASIRASGSGETQYF. CDR3 DNA sequence: TGTGCCAGCATACGGGCTAGCGGGAGCGGGGAGACCCAGTACTTC.

V and J are TRBV7-8 and TRBJ2-3; tentatively, D is TRBD2 (6 bases). Trimming cost V 0 bases and J 1 base, with 11 bases left between them. Germline lookup yields CDR1 SGHVS and CDR2 FQNEAQ. This CDR3 spans 16 amino acids. The CDR3 region has the DNA TGTGCCAGCAGCTTAGCGGGGAGCGGGCGCACAGATACGCAGTATTTT. It codes for CASSLAGSGRTDTQYF.

V and J are TRBV19 and TRBJ2-2, with unresolved D. Per the germline V gene, CDR1 is LNHDA and CDR2 is SQIVND (reference sequence). Trimming shortened V by 2 bases and J by 6 bases, and 7 bases separated the two germline ends. This CDR3 is built from 13 residues. Here the CDR3 reads CASSIPGSGELFF. In nucleotides, the CDR3 is TGTGCCAGTAGTATACCGGGTTCCGGGGAGCTGTTTTTT.

V is TRBV19 and J is TRBJ1-5, with 9 nucleotides matching TRBD1. The germline V gene has CDR1 LNHDA and CDR2 SQIVND (reference sequence). V lost 3 bases and J lost 0; bases outside the gene matches: 12. The CDR3 sequence is 19 residues long. CDR3 residues: CASSILTGQGQPSNQPQHF. CDR3 sequence (DNA): TGTGCCAGTAGTATCTTGACGGGACAGGGCCAGCCTAGCAATCAGCCCCAGCATTTT.

The CDR3 sequence: CASSSLDRNTGELFF. The CDR3 DNA follows: TGTGCCAGCAGCTCCCTGGACAGGAACACCGGGGAGCTGTTTTTT. This chain connects TRBV7-9 to TRBJ2-2; perhaps TRBD1 as D (6 bases). The CDR3 totals 15 residues. Trimming removed 4 bases from V and 1 base from J, with 10 bases in between. The germline V gene has CDR1 SEHNR and CDR2 FQNEAQ (reference sequence). The full variable domain, with the rest looked up from reference TRBV7-9 and TRBJ2-2, is DTGVSQNPRHKITKRGQNVTFRCDPISEHNRLYWYRQTLGQGPEFLTYFQNEAQLEKSRLLSDRFSAERPKGSFSTLEIQRTEQGDSAMYLCASSSLDRNTGELFFGEGSRLTVL.

This clonotype was seen more than once but under ten times. This chain connects TRBV7-9 to TRBJ1-1; maybe TRBD1 (5 bases). V was shortened by 5 bases and J by 10 bases, with 20 bases between the two germline ends. This CDR3 region has 14 residues. Germline V lookup: CDR1 SEHNR, CDR2 FQNEAQ (reference sequence). This CDR3 is CASSPLSFRAAAFF. Here the CDR3 DNA reads TGTGCCAGCAGCCCCCTTTCGTTCAGGGCCGCAGCTTTCTTT.

In its sample, this clonotype was seen many times. The chain couples TRBV7-3 to TRBJ2-2; the match to TRBD1 covers 9 bases. The CDR3 totals 14 residues. The V segment lost 2 bases and the J segment 12 bases; nucleotides outside the gene matches: 7. The V gene's germline CDR1 is SGHTA and CDR2 FQGTGA. The CDR3, as DNA: TGTGCCAGCAGCTTACTCGGGACAGGGAATAAGCTGTTTTTT. Its translation is CASSLLGTGNKLFF.

In this sample, this clonotype turned up a few times. The chain couples TRBV29-1 to TRBJ2-7; D possibly corresponds to TRBD1 (5 bases). Germline values: CDR1 SQVTM, CDR2 ANQGSEA. Trimming stripped 4 bases from V and 1 base from J, with 8 bases between. CDR3 length equals 12 residues. CDR3 coding DNA: TGCAGCGTTGGACAGAATTCCTACGAGCAGTACTTC. Its protein is CSVGQNSYEQYF.

The chain has TRBV6-6 and TRBJ2-6, with 11 bases lining up with TRBD1. The CDR3 is 15 residues long. Germline V CDR1 and CDR2: MNHNY, SVGAGI (reference sequence). V dropped 8 bases and J dropped 2; count of bases not matched to a gene: 2. The CDR3 protein is CASGTGGAGANVLTF. The CDR3 DNA follows: TGTGCCAGCGGGACAGGGGGGGCTGGGGCCAACGTCCTGACTTTC.

This clonotype was counted a few times. This chain joins TRBV27 and TRBJ1-4, with TRBD1 as a possible D gene (5 bases). The CDR3 contains 16 residues. The germline V gene has CDR1 MNHEY and CDR2 SMNVEV (reference sequence). Between the trimmed V and J ends, which lost 6 bases and 5 bases, there was a span of 19 bases. Here the CDR3 reads CASSPRMAGRNEKLFF. CDR3 DNA sequence: TGTGCCAGCAGCCCCCGGATGGCAGGGCGGAATGAAAAACTGTTTTTT.